The source of this T cell receptor beta chain is a study of T cells after yellow fever vaccination. Study outcomes and limitations: High-abundance clonotypes from the bulk population could contaminate FACS-sorted repertoires. Clonotypes appearing in both CD4 and CD8 compartments existed, and their share was small. Once the booster was given, most primary-vaccination clones reappeared, at 95% to 98% for CD4 and over 75% for CD8.

TCRdb itself ran the 5' RACE reads through MiXCR, one entry per CDR3 protein. Here the sample spans some 240,000 distinct CDR3 sequences, roughly 3.3% being singletons. Remarks on this clonotype: Its matching antigen is unknown.

The source of this sequence is a man between 18 and 35 years old who received the YFV17D yellow fever vaccine. Here the sequenced sample was CD4+ T cells sorted from PBMCs, taken 10 days after the yellow fever booster vaccination.

This CDR3 is CASSNGEGRVETQYF. The DNA of the CDR3 is TGTGCCAGCAGCAACGGGGAGGGCAGGGTCGAGACCCAGTACTTC. This chain connects TRBV21-1 to TRBJ2-5; the DNA was not compared with TRBD2, the D call given in the table. TRBV21-1 counts as a pseudogene. The CDR3 length is 15 residues.